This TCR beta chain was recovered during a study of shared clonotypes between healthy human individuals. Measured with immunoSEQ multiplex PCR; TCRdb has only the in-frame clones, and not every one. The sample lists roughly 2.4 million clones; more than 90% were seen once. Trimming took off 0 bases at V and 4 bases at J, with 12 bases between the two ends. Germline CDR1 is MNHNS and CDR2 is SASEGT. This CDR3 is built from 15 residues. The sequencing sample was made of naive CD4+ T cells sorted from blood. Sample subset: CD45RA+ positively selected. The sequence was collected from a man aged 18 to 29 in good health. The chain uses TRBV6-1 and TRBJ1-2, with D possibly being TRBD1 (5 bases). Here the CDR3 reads CASSEARGNSYGYTF. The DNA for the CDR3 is TGTGCCAGCAGTGAAGCACGGGGGAACAGCTATGGCTACACCTTC.